This TCR beta chain was profiled in a study of T cell changes during pregnancy in multiple sclerosis. This clone was observed once. The CDR3 is 15 residues long. V lost 6 bases, J lost 1 base, and 5 bases stayed unmatched. Germline V gene lookup returns CDR1 LNHDA and CDR2 SQIVND (reference sequence). The table came from immunoSEQ multiplex PCR; TCRdb's copy has only in-frame clones and leaves some out. The data contain tens of thousands of clones, approximately 91% of them seen just once; the ten biggest clones take up around 10%. The chain carries TRBV19 and TRBJ2-2, with 7 bases identical to TRBD1. Material: CD8+ T cells from peripheral blood mononuclear cells, obtained after pregnancy. The TCR sequence derives from a female donor with multiple sclerosis, enrolled in a pregnancy study. Here the CDR3 reads CASRPRQGNTGELFF. The CDR3, as DNA: TGTGCCAGTAGACCCCGACAGGGGAACACCGGGGAGCTGTTTTTT.